This is a list of T cell receptor beta chains from one sample in a study of regulatory T cells in long-lasting Graves disease. TCRdb processed the multiplex PCR reads anew with MiXCR; each CDR3 protein has one entry. The sample has about 560,000 distinct CDR3 sequences; 15% to 20% are singletons. The same data also contributed to another study, on T cells in Graves' hyperthyroidism and ophthalmopathy.

Sequencing used peripheral blood mononuclear cells (PBMCs), obtained at new diagnosis, from a patient treated with antithyroid drugs. Receptor source: a man between 18 and 29 years old with Graves disease. CDR3s include the opening cysteine and the closing phenylalanine or tryptophan. A D gene is named only where the DNA matches it firmly. For some rows the clone size is stated as once, few or many, or as a class when expanded; others skip it.

TRBV19	TRBJ2-5	many	-	TGTGCCAGTAGTATAAGGGGAATCCAAGAGACCCAGTACTTC	CASSIRGIQETQYF
TRBV6-1	TRBJ2-3	many	-	TGTGCCAGCAGTGACCGGTTCGCTAGCGCAGATACGCAGTATTTT	CASSDRFASADTQYF
TRBV6-1	TRBJ2-7	-	TRBD2	TGTGCCAGCAGGCCCGTAAACCCTAGCGGCCCACTACACTACGAGCAGTACTTC	CASRPVNPSGPLHYEQYF
TRBV18	TRBJ2-7	few	-	TGTGCCAGCTCACCGGAAGCCTCCTACGAGCAGTACTTC	CASSPEASYEQYF
TRBV2	TRBJ1-1	many	-	TGTGCCAGCAGTTTTGACGGGACACCCGACACTGAAGCTTTCTTT	CASSFDGTPDTEAFF
TRBV7-3	TRBJ2-3	-	-	TGTGCCAGCAGCTTATCTGGAGGGGGAGGAACAGATACGCAGTATTTT	CASSLSGGGGTDTQYF
TRBV2	TRBJ2-7	-	-	TGTGCCAGCAGTGATCGGCAGGCGGGCGAGCAGTACTTC	CASSDRQAGEQYF
TRBV5-5	TRBJ2-5	-	TRBD2	TGTGCCAGCAGCGTGAGACTAGCGGGGGAGATTTTCCAAGAGACCCAGTACTTC	CASSVRLAGEIFQETQYF
TRBV6-1	TRBJ2-3	many	-	TGTGCCAGCAGTCCTTGGACGACTAGCACAGATACGCAGTATTTT	CASSPWTTSTDTQYF
TRBV5-6	TRBJ1-6	-	TRBD1	TGTGCCAGCAGCCTGGACAGGAGTTTTGGTAATTCACCCCTCCACTTT	CASSLDRSFGNSPLHF
TRBV12-3/TRBV12-4	TRBJ2-2	many	-	TGTGCCAGCAGTTTCCCAGCGAACACCGGGGAGCTGTTTTTT	CASSFPANTGELFF
TRBV6-1	TRBJ1-1	-	-	TGTGCCAGCAGTGTCAGGGTTGCCACTGAAGCTTTCTTT	CASSVRVATEAFF
TRBV3-1	TRBJ1-1	many	-	TGTGCCAGCAGCCAAGTTGGGCTGAGGACTGAAGCTTTCTTT	CASSQVGLRTEAFF
TRBV27	TRBJ1-5	-	-	TGTGCCAGCAGTTTATCTGGCAGGCCTCAGCCCCAGCATTTT	CASSLSGRPQPQHF
TRBV28	TRBJ2-5	many	-	TGTGCCAGCAGTTTCAATCTAGTGGAGACCCAGTACTTC	CASSFNLVETQYF
TRBV30	TRBJ2-7	few	-	TGTGCCTGGAGTTCCCGGGGTGCTTACGAGCAGTACTTC	CAWSSRGAYEQYF
TRBV7-9	TRBJ1-1	many	-	TGTGCCAGCAGCTCCGTCCAGAACACTGAAGCTTTCTTT	CASSSVQNTEAFF
TRBV18	TRBJ2-7	many	TRBD1	TGTGCCAGCTCACCCCCCGGGACAGGGGGATGGGACGAGCAGTACTTC	CASSPPGTGGWDEQYF
TRBV10-1	TRBJ1-6	many	TRBD1	TGCGCCAGCAGTGCCGGACAGGGCAGGCGGCCCCTCCACTTT	CASSAGQGRRPLHF
TRBV11-2	TRBJ1-5	many	-	TGTGCCAGCAGCTCCATGCTCAATCAGCCCCAGCATTTT	CASSSMLNQPQHF
TRBV20-1	TRBJ1-1	few	TRBD1	TGCAGTGCTAGCCAAGCGTTGGGACAGGGGTTGAACACTGAAGCTTTCTTT	CSASQALGQGLNTEAFF
TRBV20-1	TRBJ1-3	few	-	TGCAGTGCTAGAGATTCGGACACTAGCTCTGGAAACACCATATATTTT	CSARDSDTSSGNTIYF
TRBV9	TRBJ2-4	few	-	TGTGCCCGCAGCGTAGGTCTCGGACTAAACATTCAGTACTTC	CARSVGLGLNIQYF
TRBV28	TRBJ2-7	many	-	TGTGCCAGCAGTTTCCGGGGGGACAGAGCCTACGAGCAGTACTTC	CASSFRGDRAYEQYF
TRBV5-1	TRBJ1-2	-	TRBD1	TGCGCCAGCAGCACGGGACAGTTAAACTATGGCTACACCTTC	CASSTGQLNYGYTF
TRBV6-2/TRBV6-3	TRBJ2-1	-	TRBD2	TGTGCCAGCAGCCCCTTAACTAGCGGGAGGGGATCCTACAATGAGCAGTTCTTC	CASSPLTSGRGSYNEQFF
TRBV4-1	TRBJ2-3	few	-	TGCGCCAGCAGCCAAGAGGTCAGGGAGCGGGCGCAGTATTTT	CASSQEVRERAQYF
TRBV12-3/TRBV12-4	TRBJ2-1	-	-	TGTGCCAGCAGCCGAGGTCTTAGCTCCTACAATGAGCAGTTCTTC	CASSRGLSSYNEQFF
TRBV9	TRBJ2-7	many	TRBD2	TGTGCCAGCAGCCCTAGCGGGAGTAGGTACGAGCAGTACTTC	CASSPSGSRYEQYF
TRBV12-3/TRBV12-4	TRBJ2-3	many	TRBD1	TGTGCCAGCAGCCTGGGACAGGGTGAGGCAGATACGCAGTATTTT	CASSLGQGEADTQYF
TRBV20-1	TRBJ2-3	many	TRBD2	TGCAGTGCTACCCCCGTACGACTAGCGGGTAGCACAGATACGCAGTATTTT	CSATPVRLAGSTDTQYF
TRBV2	TRBJ2-1	many	-	TGTGCCAGCAGGGGGGTGGCCCAGGGGGGTGAGCAGTTCTTC	CASRGVAQGGEQFF
TRBV20-1	TRBJ2-7	many	TRBD2	TGCAGTGCTAGTGGGGGGGGTACTTACGAGCAGTACTTC	CSASGGGTYEQYF
TRBV5-5	TRBJ1-1	many	-	TGTGCCAGCAGCTTGGCGCTCGGGCCCACTGAAGCTTTCTTT	CASSLALGPTEAFF
TRBV13	TRBJ2-2	few	TRBD1	TGTGCCAGCAGCCTCAACGACAGGGGCCTACACACCGGGGAGCTGTTTTTT	CASSLNDRGLHTGELFF
TRBV5-1	TRBJ2-1	-	TRBD2	TGCGCCAGCAGAACCGGGACTAGCGGATTAAACTACAATGAGCAGTTCTTC	CASRTGTSGLNYNEQFF
TRBV7-3	TRBJ2-7	-	TRBD2	TGTGCCAGCAGCTTAACCTTTTCCGTGGCGGGAGGGGACTACGAGCAGTACTTC	CASSLTFSVAGGDYEQYF
TRBV20-1	TRBJ2-3	-	TRBD1	TGCAGTGCTAGAATGACAGGGGGCGCCGATACGCAGTATTTT	CSARMTGGADTQYF
TRBV12-3/TRBV12-4	TRBJ2-7	few	TRBD2	TGTGCCAGCAGCCAGACTAGCGGGAGCGAGCAGTACTTC	CASSQTSGSEQYF
TRBV10-2	TRBJ2-2	few	TRBD2	TGCGCCACAGCGGGGAGGGTAGGCGGGGAGCTGTTTTTT	CATAGRVGGELFF
TRBV19	TRBJ1-2	-	-	TGTGCCAGTAGTATTGAGCCGACAGCTAACTATGGCTACACCTTC	CASSIEPTANYGYTF
TRBV5-6	TRBJ1-5	few	-	TGTGCCAGCAGCTCGTCCGAATGGGCCTCCTCTTCGCCCCAGCATTTT	CASSSSEWASSSPQHF
TRBV10-1	TRBJ1-1	few	-	TGCGCCAGCATCGGGGCATGGACTGAAGCTTTCTTT	CASIGAWTEAFF
TRBV30	TRBJ1-1	many	-	TGTGCCTGGAGCCGACGGGAGAACACTGAAGCTTTCTTT	CAWSRRENTEAFF
TRBV5-1	TRBJ1-2	few	-	TGCGCCAGCAGCTTGGTTCAAGGCAGTCCTGGCTACACCTTC	CASSLVQGSPGYTF
TRBV20-1	TRBJ2-1	-	TRBD2	TGCAGTGCTAGGAACCCCTCGGGACTAGCGGGAGCTGAGCAGTTCTTC	CSARNPSGLAGAEQFF
TRBV20-1	TRBJ2-3	many	-	TGCAGTGCTAGCCCGCCTACAGGAGAACGCACAGATACGCAGTATTTT	CSASPPTGERTDTQYF
TRBV11-2	TRBJ2-7	many	TRBD1	TGTGCCAGCAGCTTTGGGACAGTGATCTACGAGCAGTACTTC	CASSFGTVIYEQYF
TRBV9	TRBJ1-1	-	-	TGTGCCAGCAGCGGAGGACATAGGAACACTGAAGCTTTCTTT	CASSGGHRNTEAFF
TRBV29-1	TRBJ2-7	-	-	TGCAGCGTCGCCGGGACTGGGGTCTCCTACGAGCAGTACTTC	CSVAGTGVSYEQYF
TRBV19	TRBJ1-1	-	TRBD1	TGTGCCAGTAGCCCGGGACAGGGGCTGATGAACACTGAAGCTTTCTTT	CASSPGQGLMNTEAFF
TRBV5-1	TRBJ2-2	few	-	TGCGCCAGCAGCTTGTCGTACAGGGTGAACACCGGGGAGCTGTTTTTT	CASSLSYRVNTGELFF
TRBV28	TRBJ1-1	few	-	TGTGCCACCGCCCCCGGGAAAGCTTTCTTT	CATAPGKAFF
TRBV7-9	TRBJ1-6	-	TRBD1	TGTGCCAGCAGCTTACCGACAGGGGGCGAGTCACCCCTCCACTTT	CASSLPTGGESPLHF
TRBV6-1	TRBJ2-1	-	TRBD2	TGTGCCAGCAGATCAAGGACTAGCGGGAATCTGTACAATGAGCAGTTCTTC	CASRSRTSGNLYNEQFF
TRBV19	TRBJ1-3	-	-	TGTGCCAGTAGGACCTCAGGGAGATCTGGAAACACCATATATTTT	CASRTSGRSGNTIYF
TRBV5-1	TRBJ2-3	-	-	TGCGCCAGCAGCTTGGAACCTCCCCCGGGCACAGATACGCAGTATTTT	CASSLEPPPGTDTQYF